This T cell receptor (beta chain) was profiled in a study of radiotherapy plus CTLA-4 blockade in lung cancer. The wider study: Disease control was seen in about 34% of patients, objective responses in roughly 17%.

This clone was observed a handful of times. Its specificity is unknown. Receiving focal radiation plus CTLA-4 blockade with ipilimumab were patients who had chemo-refractory metastatic non-small-cell lung cancer. The method was immunoSEQ multiplex PCR; TCRdb's version includes in-frame clones alone and lacks a portion of them. The sample contains some 60,000 clones, more than 60% of which appear only once. Whole-study results and caveats: In blood, TCR clones derived from the tumor expanded after radiotherapy plus ipilimumab. Reports identified early blood T cell clone dynamics, with interferon-beta, as the best response predictor.

Source: peripheral blood, taken from a patient treated with radiotherapy plus ipilimumab. The sequence was collected from a human donor with non-small cell lung cancer who had a complete response to radiotherapy plus ipilimumab.

CDR3 amino acids: CASSLRQFGSGNTIYF. CDR3 DNA sequence: TGTGCCAGCAGCTTAAGACAGTTTGGCTCTGGAAACACCATATATTTT. The rearrangement links TRBV7-9 to TRBJ1-3; D possibly corresponds to TRBD1 (5 bases). Trimming pared 2 bases from V and 0 bases from J, leaving 11 bases between. CDR1 is SEHNR and CDR2 is FQNEAQ in the germline V gene (reference sequence). The CDR3 has 16 residues.